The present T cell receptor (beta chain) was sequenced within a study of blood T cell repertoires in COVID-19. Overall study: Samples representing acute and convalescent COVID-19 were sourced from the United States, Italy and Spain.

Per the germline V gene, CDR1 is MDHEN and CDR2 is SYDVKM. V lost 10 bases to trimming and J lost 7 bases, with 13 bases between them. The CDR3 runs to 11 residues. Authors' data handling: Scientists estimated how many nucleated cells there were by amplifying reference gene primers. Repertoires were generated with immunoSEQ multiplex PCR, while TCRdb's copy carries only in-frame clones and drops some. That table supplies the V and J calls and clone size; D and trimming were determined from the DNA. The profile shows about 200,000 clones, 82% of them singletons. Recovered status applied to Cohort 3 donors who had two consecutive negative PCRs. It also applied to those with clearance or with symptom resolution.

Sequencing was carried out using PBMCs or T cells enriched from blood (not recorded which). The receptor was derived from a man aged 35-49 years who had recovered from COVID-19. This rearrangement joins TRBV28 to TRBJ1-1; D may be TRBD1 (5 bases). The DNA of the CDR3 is TGTGCCATCAAGCGTGACAGTGAAGCTTTCTTT. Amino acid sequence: CAIKRDSEAFF.